This TCR beta chain was recorded in a study of shared clonotypes between healthy human individuals. J lost 5 bases, V lost 1 base, and 2 bases had no gene match. This CDR3 has 14 amino acids. The germline CDR1 and CDR2 sequences are SGHNT and YENEEA. Clones were sequenced by immunoSEQ multiplex PCR, and TCRdb holds only the in-frame ones, with some missing. Of 2 million to 2.5 million clones detected, more than 80% appear once; the ten largest clones hold about 0.39%. The material sequenced was naive CD4+ T cells from PBMCs. Stated subset: CD45RA+ positively selected. The V call is TRBV11-3, the J call TRBJ2-1, with 7 positions matching TRBD2. The sequence came from a man in his late teens or twenties in good health. Some clones in this sample may be carry-over from other donors' samples. Here the CDR3 DNA reads TGTGCCAGCAGCTTAGGGACTAGTCACAATGAGCAGTTCTTC. The encoded protein is CASSLGTSHNEQFF.